This TCR beta chain was sequenced in a study of shared clonotypes between healthy human individuals. Across the study: Donor ages ranged 18 to 49 years: a couple of women, a few men. Each donor contributed plates that comprised three CD4 naive, three CD4 memory, two CD8 naive and one CD8 memory.

Generated by immunoSEQ multiplex PCR, the TCRdb table keeps only in-frame clones and is missing some. The sample has over 2 million clones; approximately 95% are singletons. Naive CD8 cells, CD45RO-negative and positively selected for CCR7, excluded terminally differentiated effector memory CD45RA+ cells. This CDR3 region has 17 residues. The V end lost 0 bases, the J end lost 0 bases, and 14 bases lay between the germline ends. The germline V gene encodes CDR1 LGHNA and CDR2 YSLEER. Sequenced: naive CD8+ T cells sorted from blood. The V gene is TRBV4-3, the J gene TRBJ2-5, with D perhaps matching TRBD2 (5 bases). This TCR was recovered from a man younger than 35 in good health. CDR3 DNA sequence: TGCGCCAGCAGCCAAGATCTTGAAACGGGGTACCAAGAGACCCAGTACTTC. This encodes CASSQDLETGYQETQYF.